The 31 T cell receptor beta chains listed next were all sequenced from one sample in a study of vaccination and CD4 T cells after COVID-19 (dated by TCRdb to between 2020 and 2023). These receptors have no identified antigens. The sample's treatment or condition label, in plain terms: roughly 10-day PBMC culture with coronavirus spike peptide pools or control peptides (ViraFEST assay). CD4+ T cells from unexposed donors were collected before the COVID-19 pandemic (2011-2018). Libraries were built with PCR. The listed sequencing device is Illumina iSeq 100. DNA from cultured CD4+ T cells underwent TCR sequencing with the Oncomine TCR Beta short-read assay at the Johns Hopkins FTIC core. The QIAamp micro DNA kit was used to extract genomic DNA from the cultured CD4+ T cells. The public reads were run again by TCRdb, first through fastp at Q25 and then through MiXCR, and only productive beta chains were kept. Rows with one shared CDR3 protein collapse into an entry with the most common genes and DNA. The sample records roughly 6,800 distinct CDR3 sequences, 33% of which are singletons. The ten largest clones represent 11% of the sample.

The sample comprised CD4+ T cells from blood, cultured in vitro. Receptor source: a human donor in good health.

V and J are TRBV6-5 and TRBJ1-2; D not resolved. V gave up 0 bases and J gave up 8 bases, with 13 bases separating them. Per germline, CDR1 MNHEY and CDR2 SVGAGI. This CDR3 has 14 residues. This CDR3 reads CASSYSTKTGGYTF. DNA of the CDR3: TGTGCCAGCAGTTACTCGACCAAAACGGGAGGCTACACCTTC.

The rearrangement joins TRBV11-2 to TRBJ2-7; possibly TRBD2 for D (7 bases). Germline CDR1 SGHAT, CDR2 FQNNGV. Trimming pared 4 bases from V and 6 bases from J, leaving 16 bases between. CDR3 length equals 14 residues. CDR3 protein: CASSWGGAAGEQYF. The CDR3 region has the DNA TGTGCCAGCAGCTGGGGGGGGGCGGCCGGCGAGCAGTACTTC.

This clonotype was observed a handful of times. An end of the junction differs from the germline gene, which may be a read error. The chain uses TRBV7-2 and TRBJ2-7; TRBD2 is a possible D gene (5 bases). Germline loops: CDR1 SGHTA, CDR2 FQGNSA. The CDR3 runs 13 residues. CDR3 sequence reads: CASSSSPGLKANF. The DNA of the CDR3 is TGTGCCAGCAGCTCCTCCCCAGGACTCAAGGCTAACTTC.

The chain links TRBV25-1 to TRBJ1-2; no reliable D call. The V gene lost 0 bases and the J gene lost 8 bases, with 10 bases spanning the gap. The germline gives CDR1 MGHDK, CDR2 SYGVNS. This CDR3 spans 13 amino acids. The CDR3 DNA follows: TGTGCCAGCAGTGAATATGGAGGGTACGGCTACACCTTC. It yields the protein CASSEYGGYGYTF.

J is TRBJ1-2 and V is TRBV29-1; D unresolved. The CDR3 sequence is 12 residues long. The germline CDR1 and CDR2 sequences are SQVTM and ANQGSEA. V lost 7 bases and J 8 bases, leaving 17 bases between the germline ends. CDR3 protein: CSEAAWVDGYTF. CDR3 bases: TGCAGCGAGGCCGCTTGGGTTGACGGCTACACCTTC.

The chain has TRBV20-1 and TRBJ2-7; D is perhaps TRBD1 (5 bases). This CDR3 is 12 amino acids long. The ends were cut back, 6 bases at V and 1 base at J, with 10 bases in the middle. Germline V gene sequence: CDR1 DFQATT, CDR2 SNEGSKA (reference sequence). As DNA, the CDR3 is TGCAGTGCCGCGACAGAATCCTACGAGCAGTACTTC. Amino acid sequence: CSAATESYEQYF.

This clonotype is termed medium-sized. This chain connects TRBV20-1 to TRBJ1-2, with D possibly matching TRBD1 (6 bases). The CDR3 is 12 amino acids. Germline V gene data show CDR1 as DFQATT and CDR2 as SNEGSKA (reference sequence). V was shortened by 6 bases and J by 3 bases, with 11 bases between the two germline ends. The CDR3: CSARGTHYGYTF. The CDR3 nucleotides are TGCAGTGCAAGGGGGACTCACTATGGCTACACCTTC.

V and J are TRBV7-2 and TRBJ1-6; 7 nucleotides line up with TRBD1. Germline-derived CDR1 and CDR2 are SGHTA and FQGNSA. The CDR3 loop spans 18 amino acids. Trimming removed 3 bases from V and 0 bases from J; junction bases left unmatched: 8. The CDR3 region is CASSFHPGQSSYNSPLHF. DNA of the CDR3: TGTGCCAGCAGCTTCCACCCGGGACAGAGCTCCTATAATTCACCCCTCCACTTT.

This clonotype has a handful of counts. The CDR3 DNA reads as TGTGCCAGCAGCTTTGGCAGGGGAGACTACGAGCAGTACTTC. Protein product: CASSFGRGDYEQYF. The V call is TRBV7-2, the J call TRBJ2-7; TRBD1 is a possible D gene (6 bases). The V gene's germline CDR1 is SGHTA and CDR2 FQGNSA. Trimming shortened V by 3 bases and J by 3 bases, and 12 bases separated the two germline ends. This CDR3 comprises 14 residues.

This clonotype is categorized as medium-sized. The chain combines TRBV20-1 with TRBJ1-2; D might be TRBD1 (6 bases). Germline assignment: CDR1 DFQATT and CDR2 SNEGSKA (reference sequence). Trimming stripped 4 bases from V and 8 bases from J, with 8 bases between. CDR3 length: 10 amino acids. CDR3 DNA sequence: TGCAGTGCTATTACAGGGGGCTACACCTTC. The encoded protein is CSAITGGYTF.

There are a few counts of this clonotype. V gene TRBV27 combines with J gene TRBJ2-7, with D possibly TRBD2 on 6 matching bases. V lost 5 bases, J lost 3 bases, and 14 bases lay in between. The CDR3 has 14 amino acids. Germline V gene lookup returns CDR1 MNHEY and CDR2 SMNVEV (reference sequence). The CDR3 DNA follows: TGTGCCAGCAGTGGGGGGAACAGCGTCTACGAGCAGTACTTC. Translating it yields CASSGGNSVYEQYF.

This clonotype was detected a few times. The chain recombines TRBV28 with TRBJ2-7; unclear D gene. CDR1 is MDHEN and CDR2 is SYDVKM in the germline V gene. V lost 5 bases to trimming and J lost 2 bases, with 10 bases between them. The CDR3 consists of 13 residues. In nucleotides, the CDR3 is TGTGCCAGCAGTATCGACTCAGCCTACGAGCAGTACTTC. Its protein product is CASSIDSAYEQYF.

In regard to this clonotype: Because the CDR3 is missing its conserved closing phenylalanine or tryptophan, this is likely a read error. The chain is built from TRBV7-2 and TRBJ2-7, with 8 bases lining up with TRBD1. The germline CDR1 and CDR2 sequences are SGHTA and FQGNSA. This CDR3 is 14 amino acids long. The V and J ends lost 4 bases and 1 base, in that order; junction bases with no gene match: 3. For the CDR3, the DNA is TGTGCCAGCAGCTCCCGACAGGGGTCCTACGAGCAGTACTAC. Encoded protein: CASSSRQGSYEQYY.

This clonotype was observed a handful of times. This sequence joins TRBV28 and TRBJ1-1; TRBD1 is a possible D gene (6 bases). The CDR3 spans 14 residues. Germline V gene data show CDR1 as MDHEN and CDR2 as SYDVKM. Trimming stripped 1 base from V and 10 bases from J, with 16 bases between. The CDR3 coding sequence is TGTGCCAGCAGTTTATCTGGTCAGGGGCGCGCAGCTTTCTTT. Translated: CASSLSGQGRAAFF.

V usage is TRBV6-1 and J usage is TRBJ1-2, with 8 bases matching TRBD1. The CDR3 totals 16 residues. After removal of 7 bases from V and 0 bases from J, the junction contained 10 bases not matched to a gene. Germline V lookup: CDR1 MNHNS, CDR2 SASEGT. DNA for the CDR3: TGTGCCAGCATCCACCCAGGGGGCGGACCTAACTATGGCTACACCTTC. This sequence encodes CASIHPGGGPNYGYTF.

The gene calls are TRBV28 and TRBJ1-2, with D uncertain. The CDR3 consists of 12 residues. V lost 4 bases, J lost 2 bases, and 5 bases lay in between. CDR1 is MDHEN, CDR2 SYDVKM, per germline. The CDR3 DNA sequence: TGTGCCAGCAGTTACGGGAACTATGGCTACACCTTC. Protein sequence: CASSYGNYGYTF.

This chain joins TRBV6-1 and TRBJ2-7; D is unclear. Trimming left V 6 bases short and J 7 bases short, with 22 bases between. The CDR3 extends over 15 amino acids. Germline CDR1 and CDR2: MNHNS and SASEGT. The CDR3 DNA follows: TGTGCCAGCAGCCCTACAGACCGGGTTAGTTTGGAGCAGTACTTC. Translation gives CASSPTDRVSLEQYF.

This clonotype was seen once. The chain links TRBV15 to TRBJ1-5; no clear D. There are 17 residues in the CDR3. Germline assignment: CDR1 LNHNV and CDR2 YYDKDF (reference sequence). V was cut by 0 bases and J by 0 bases, with 12 bases left in between. The CDR3 nucleotides read TGTGCCACCAGCAGAGATATTATAGTGGGTAGCAATCAGCCCCAGCATTTT. Its protein product is CATSRDIIVGSNQPQHF. The variable domain in full, completed from reference TRBV15 and TRBJ1-5, reads DAMVIQNPRYQVTQFGKPVTLSCSQTLNHNVMYWYQQKSSQAPKLLFHYYDKDFNNEADTPDNFQSRRPNTSFCFLDIRSPGLGDTAMYLCATSRDIIVGSNQPQHFGDGTRLSIL.

The chain is built from TRBV6-2 or TRBV6-3 and TRBJ2-2; D unclear. The germline V and J ends were trimmed by 6 bases and 4 bases, with 9 bases remaining between them. The CDR3 is 13 residues long. From germline, CDR1 is MNHEY and CDR2 SVGEGT. CDR3 DNA sequence: TGTGCCAGCAGCTCCCAATTCACCGGGGAGCTGTTTTTT. Translated: CASSSQFTGELFF.

This clonotype was detected only a few times. The chain recombines TRBV11-3 with TRBJ1-1; D ambiguous. In germline, CDR1 is SGHNT, CDR2 YENEEA. V lost 4 bases and J lost 4, with 10 bases in between. The CDR3 has 13 amino acids. The CDR3 loop is CASSYLTGTEAFF. Written as DNA, the CDR3 is TGTGCCAGCAGCTACTTAACGGGCACTGAAGCTTTCTTT.

CDR3: CASRYGGYEQYF. In DNA, the CDR3 is TGTGCCAGCAGATACGGGGGGTACGAGCAGTACTTC. V and J are TRBV28 and TRBJ2-7; TRBD2 agrees at 7 bases. Germline V lookup: CDR1 MDHEN, CDR2 SYDVKM. V shed 6 bases and J 4 bases; nucleotides not matched to a gene: 3. The CDR3 totals 12 residues.

The chain has TRBV24-1 and TRBJ1-5; D not resolved. V lost 1 base, J lost 4 bases, and 1 base lay in between. The germline CDR1 and CDR2 sequences are KGHDR and SFDVKD. The CDR3 extends over 12 amino acids. The CDR3 protein is CATSDLNQPQHF. The DNA for the CDR3 is TGTGCCACCAGTGATTTAAATCAGCCCCAGCATTTT.

The chain links TRBV28 to TRBJ2-1; 10 bases fit TRBD2. Germline V CDR1 and CDR2: MDHEN, SYDVKM. There are 16 residues in the CDR3. V was clipped by 7 bases and J by 1 base; unmatched bases: 7. The CDR3 DNA follows: TGTGCCAGCATTGTGAGCGGGAGGGGGTCCTACAATGAGCAGTTCTTC. It is translated as CASIVSGRGSYNEQFF.

The chain recombines TRBV2 with TRBJ2-1; D may be TRBD2 (5 bases). V lost 4 bases and J lost 3, with 7 bases in between. CDR3 length: 13 amino acids. CDR1 SNHLY and CDR2 FYNNEI come from the germline V gene. CDR3 protein: CASSVGSYNEQFF. CDR3 in DNA: TGTGCCAGCAGTGTAGGGAGCTACAATGAGCAGTTCTTC.

By share, this clonotype counts as medium-sized. The chain has TRBV6-5 and TRBJ2-5, with D perhaps matching TRBD1 (6 bases). CDR1 MNHEY and CDR2 SVGAGI come from the germline V gene. CDR3 length: 15 amino acids. Trimming left V 0 bases short and J 2 bases short, with 10 bases between. The CDR3 DNA reads as TGTGCCAGCAGTTACTCGTTGGGGACACAAGAGACCCAGTACTTC. Translated: CASSYSLGTQETQYF.

This clonotype showed up just a few times. The V call is TRBV20-1, the J call TRBJ2-1, with D hard to call. CDR1 DFQATT and CDR2 SNEGSKA come from the germline V gene (reference sequence). The CDR3 has 13 residues. V gave up 1 base and J gave up 5 bases, with 9 bases separating them. The CDR3 reads CSARGRFNNEQFF. Written as DNA, the CDR3 is TGCAGTGCTAGAGGGCGGTTTAACAATGAGCAGTTCTTC.

The V call is TRBV15, the J call TRBJ1-5, with TRBD1 matching over 7 bases. CDR3 length equals 15 residues. J gave up 6 bases and V 6 bases, and 11 bases lay outside the gene matches. Germline V gene data show CDR1 as LNHNV and CDR2 as YYDKDF (reference sequence). CDR3 residues: CATSYEGARGQPQHF. CDR3 coding DNA: TGTGCCACCAGTTATGAGGGGGCGCGAGGTCAGCCCCAGCATTTT.

This clonotype appeared a few times. The chain employs TRBV2 and TRBJ2-7; weak D call: TRBD1 (5 bases). Trimming removed 10 bases at V and 5 bases at J, with 12 bases between. Germline lookup yields CDR1 SNHLY and CDR2 FYNNEI. The CDR3 runs 11 residues. CDR3: CATASRDEQYF. The CDR3, as DNA: TGTGCCACCGCAAGCAGGGACGAGCAGTACTTC. The full variable domain, with the rest looked up from reference TRBV2 and TRBJ2-7, is EPEVTQTPSHQVTQMGQEVILRCVPISNHLYFYWYRQILGQKVEFLVSFYNNEISEKSEIFDDQFSVERPDGSNFTLKIRSTKLEDSAMYFCATASRDEQYFGPGTRLTVT.

CDR3 loop: CATSREPPGALETQYF. The CDR3 coding sequence is TGTGCCACCAGCAGAGAGCCTCCCGGGGCCCTAGAGACCCAGTACTTC. The rearrangement uses TRBV15 and TRBJ2-5, with D possibly called TRBD1 or TRBD2 (5 bases each). The CDR3 runs 16 residues. Looked up from germline, CDR1 is LNHNV and CDR2 is YYDKDF (reference sequence). V was cut by 0 bases and J by 4 bases, with 15 bases left in between.

This clonotype was counted a few times. This chain joins TRBV10-3 and TRBJ1-6, with TRBD1 as a possible D gene (5 bases). V was clipped by 10 bases and J by 7 bases, with 14 bases between them. The CDR3 is 13 amino acids. The germline CDR1 and CDR2 sequences are ENHRY and SYGVKD. CDR3 amino acids: CATRQTLNSPLHF. In nucleotides, the CDR3 is TGTGCCACTAGACAGACCTTAAATTCACCCCTCCACTTT.

The V gene is TRBV5-1, the J gene TRBJ2-7; TRBD1 aligns across 8 bases. The germline CDR1 and CDR2 sequences are SGHRS and YFSETQ. V trimming: 0 bases; J trimming: 4 bases; junction bases outside the gene matches: 3. The CDR3 spans 14 residues. DNA of the CDR3: TGCGCCAGCAGCTTGGGTGGACAGGGTTACGAGCAGTACTTC. Residues: CASSLGGQGYEQYF.